The 17 T cell receptor beta chains presented below share a single source sample, sequenced in a study of blood T cells in healthy people across ages. Combining a sample-barcoded 5' primer with a J-beta primer mix, a second PCR ran for 7 to 11 cycles. TCRdb re-derived calls from the 5' RACE reads in MiXCR, one entry per CDR3 protein. The sample carries about 1.8 million distinct CDR3 sequences, less than 50% recorded once. Sequenced sample: blood. The receptors come from a woman in her thirties or forties in good health.

This clonotype has just a few counts. This rearrangement joins TRBV12-3 or TRBV12-4 to TRBJ1-5; D call uncertain. The V gene lost 5 bases and the J gene lost 11 bases, with 16 bases spanning the gap. This CDR3 has 13 amino acids. Here the CDR3 reads CASSVSEGKAQHF. As DNA, the CDR3 is TGTGCCAGCAGTGTGTCGGAGGGTAAGGCCCAGCATTTT.

This chain connects TRBV25-1 to TRBJ1-2; TRBD1 aligns across 8 bases. The CDR3 contains 15 residues. Looked up from germline, CDR1 is MGHDK and CDR2 is SYGVNS. The V and J ends lost 6 bases and 5 bases, in that order; junction bases with no gene match: 11. In nucleotides, the CDR3 is TGTGCCAGCAGAGGAGCCGGACAGGGAAGATATGGCTACACCTTC. Encoded protein: CASRGAGQGRYGYTF.

This clonotype has more than one count but fewer than ten. The chain's CDR3 is CSANPRAGTSTDTQYF. The CDR3, as DNA: TGCAGTGCCAACCCCCGGGCAGGGACTAGCACAGATACGCAGTATTTT. V gene TRBV20-1 combines with J gene TRBJ2-3, with D possibly matching TRBD2 (6 bases). The CDR3 consists of 16 residues. V shed 6 bases and J shed 0 bases, with 19 bases lying between them. CDR1 is DFQATT and CDR2 is SNEGSKA in the germline V gene (reference sequence).

The J gene is TRBJ2-5, the V gene TRBV15, with 10 bases fitting TRBD2. This CDR3 spans 15 amino acids. Trimming at V came to 1 base and at J to 3 bases, leaving 2 bases not matched to a gene. Germline CDR1 reads LNHNV; CDR2 reads YYDKDF (reference sequence). The CDR3 protein is CATSRGTSGEETQYF. DNA of the CDR3: TGTGCCACCAGCAGAGGGACTAGCGGTGAAGAGACCCAGTACTTC.

In the case of this clonotype: Sequence at one end of the junction differs from germline and may be a read error. The V call is TRBV20-1, the J call TRBJ2-3, with 13 bases fitting TRBD2. Looked up from germline, CDR1 is DFQATT and CDR2 is SNEGSKA (reference sequence). The CDR3 consists of 18 residues. DNA of the CDR3: TGCAGTGCTAGAGACAGGACTAGCGGGGGAGTTGCCACAGATGCGCAGTATTTT. Its translation: CSARDRTSGGVATDAQYF.

J is TRBJ2-7 and V is TRBV7-2, with 12 bases that match TRBD1. Germline V gene sequence: CDR1 SGHTA, CDR2 FQGNSA. Losses at the gene ends were 1 base for V and 9 bases for J; bases not matched to a gene: 4. The length of the CDR3 is 14 residues. The CDR3 reads CASSLGGQGAGQYF. In DNA, the CDR3 is TGTGCCAGCAGCTTAGGGGGACAGGGGGCCGGGCAGTACTTC.

As for this clonotype: The CDR3 ends on some other residue instead of the conserved phenylalanine or tryptophan, so this is likely a read error. V is TRBV5-1 and J is TRBJ1-2, with TRBD1 matching over 10 bases. This CDR3 is 15 amino acids long. Germline V CDR1 and CDR2: SGHRS, YFSETQ. V lost 5 bases, J lost 9 bases, and 13 bases stayed unmatched. The CDR3 region is CASSREGTGDVRYTL. In nucleotides, the CDR3 is TGCGCCAGCAGTCGTGAGGGGACAGGGGATGTACGCTACACCCTC.

Ten or more counts support this clonotype. Germline is not matched at one junction end, which may reflect a read error. V gene TRBV7-9 combines with J gene TRBJ2-1; D is perhaps TRBD2 (5 bases). Germline-derived CDR1 and CDR2 are SEHNR and FQNEAQ (reference sequence). The CDR3 is 13 residues long. CDR3 sequence reads: CASSLAGGNEQFF. The CDR3 DNA sequence: TGTGCCAGCAGTTTAGCTGGAGGCAATGAGCAGTTCTTC.

V is TRBV12-3 or TRBV12-4 and J is TRBJ2-7; a weak D match, TRBD1 (5 bases). The ends were cut back, 5 bases at V and 3 bases at J, with 17 bases in the middle. The CDR3 length is 15 residues. The CDR3 coding sequence is TGTGCCAGCAGTCCATTAGGGGTGAGCAACTACGAGCAGTACTTC. Its protein product is CASSPLGVSNYEQYF.

On this clonotype itself: At one end, the junction sequence differs from germline, possibly due to a read error. The V gene is TRBV6-1, the J gene TRBJ2-7; D unclear. CDR1 is MNHNS, CDR2 SASEGT, per germline. The CDR3 has 12 amino acids. In DNA, the CDR3 is TGCGACGGAAAAACGGACCTAGGCGAGCAGTACTTC. It yields the protein CDGKTDLGEQYF.

The rearrangement joins TRBV7-2 to TRBJ2-1, with no clear D. The length of the CDR3 is 15 residues. Per the germline V gene, CDR1 is SGHTA and CDR2 is FQGNSA. The ends were cut back, 3 bases at V and 3 bases at J, with 12 bases in the middle. CDR3 amino acids: CASSLGNPFYNEQFF. The DNA of the CDR3 is TGTGCCAGCAGCTTGGGCAACCCCTTCTACAATGAGCAGTTCTTC.

This clonotype was seen only a few times. V gene TRBV4-1 combines with J gene TRBJ2-4; 8 bases map to TRBD2. The last part of the DNA fits TRBJ2-7 better; the J call may be wrong. The length of the CDR3 is 16 residues. Germline V CDR1 and CDR2: MGHRA, YSYEKL. CDR3 nucleotide sequence: TGCGCCAGCAGCCAAATCGGGGGGGCCAGGTCCTACGAGCAGTACTTC. It encodes CASSQIGGARSYEQYF.

This sequence joins TRBV7-2 and TRBJ1-4; 10 bases fit TRBD1. Trimming at V came to 1 base and at J to 5 bases, leaving 1 base not matched to a gene. Germline loops: CDR1 SGHTA, CDR2 FQGNSA. The CDR3 totals 15 residues. The CDR3: CASSLEGQGNEKLFF. The CDR3 nucleotides are TGTGCCAGCAGCTTAGAGGGACAGGGGAATGAAAAACTGTTTTTT.

In its sample, this clonotype was seen once. The chain employs TRBV7-9 and TRBJ2-3, with TRBD1 matching 8 bases. J lost 2 bases, V lost 5 bases, and 9 bases had no gene match. Germline loops: CDR1 SEHNR, CDR2 FQNEAQ (reference sequence). This CDR3 contains 16 residues. This chain's CDR3 is CASSDRQGLNTDTQYF. The CDR3 nucleotides are TGTGCCAGCAGCGACCGACAGGGGCTAAACACAGATACGCAGTATTTT.

This clonotype was observed a few times. The V call is TRBV5-1, the J call TRBJ2-4, with 8 bases identical to TRBD1. Trimming took 6 bases from V and 7 from J; bases not matched to a gene: 9. CDR3 length: 14 residues. From germline, CDR1 is SGHRS and CDR2 YFSETQ. The CDR3 loop reads CASTIQGAGNIQYF. The DNA of the CDR3 is TGCGCCAGCACGATCCAGGGGGCTGGGAACATTCAGTACTTC.

The rearrangement uses TRBV20-1 and TRBJ2-1, with 11 bases aligning to TRBD1. This CDR3 has 16 residues. V dropped 2 bases and J dropped 8; count of bases not matched to a gene: 11. CDR1 and CDR2 from the germline V gene are DFQATT and SNEGSKA (reference sequence). CDR3: CSARSGTGGLIYEQFF. DNA of the CDR3: TGCAGTGCTAGATCCGGGACAGGGGGACTTATATATGAGCAGTTCTTC.

The rearrangement uses TRBV7-2 and TRBJ2-7, with D perhaps matching TRBD1 or TRBD2 (5 bases each). The CDR3 is 14 residues long. From germline, CDR1 is SGHTA and CDR2 FQGNSA. The V end lost 5 bases, the J end lost 4 bases, and 15 bases lay between the germline ends. The CDR3 region is CASSVDGAAYEQYF. CDR3 sequence (DNA): TGTGCCAGCAGCGTAGACGGGGCCGCATACGAGCAGTACTTC.